What follows are 26 T cell receptor beta chains derived from one specimen sequenced in a study of radiotherapy plus CTLA-4 blockade in lung cancer. This table comes from immunoSEQ multiplex PCR, and its TCRdb copy is limited to in-frame clones, with some not included. Found here are some 96,000 clones, just over 85% of them singletons; the top ten hold 4% to 6%. Sequencing was performed on peripheral blood, taken from a patient treated with radiotherapy plus ipilimumab. Receptor source: a human donor with non-small cell lung cancer that progressed on radiotherapy plus ipilimumab.

The chain combines TRBV5-1 with TRBJ2-7, with D maybe TRBD2 (6 bases). CDR3 length: 14 amino acids. V lost 0 bases to trimming and J lost 4 bases, with 11 bases between them. Germline V CDR1 and CDR2: SGHRS, YFSETQ. CDR3 coding DNA: TGCGCCAGCAGCTTGGACGGGAGAGGGTACGAGCAGTACTTC. Encoded protein: CASSLDGRGYEQYF.

The chain carries TRBV5-4 and TRBJ1-1; D is ambiguous. V dropped 0 bases and J dropped 4 bases, with 10 bases sitting between them. The CDR3 has 14 residues. CDR1 and CDR2 from the germline V gene are SGHNT and YYREEE (reference sequence). The CDR3 DNA follows: TGTGCCAGCAGCTTGGCGAGTCGGATCACTGAAGCTTTCTTT. This gives the protein CASSLASRITEAFF.

This clone appeared a single time. CDR3 sequence reads: CASTPKGDGTDTQYF. CDR3 DNA: TGTGCCAGCACCCCAAAGGGGGACGGCACAGATACGCAGTATTTT. The chain links TRBV6-1 to TRBJ2-3, with D perhaps TRBD1 (6 bases). The CDR3 consists of 15 residues. V lost 7 bases and J lost 1, with 15 bases in between. CDR1 and CDR2 (germline): MNHNS, SASEGT.

The rearrangement uses TRBV2 and TRBJ2-1; 11 bases align to TRBD2. The CDR3 runs 15 residues. The germline gives CDR1 SNHLY, CDR2 FYNNEI. With V trimmed by 6 bases and J by 3 bases, 4 bases remained unmatched. CDR3 sequence reads: CASRLAGGLYNEQFF. The DNA of the CDR3 is TGTGCCAGCAGGCTAGCGGGAGGACTCTACAATGAGCAGTTCTTC.

J is TRBJ1-2 and V is TRBV2; the match to TRBD1 covers 12 bases. CDR3 length equals 17 residues. After removal of 2 bases from V and 4 bases from J, the junction contained 8 bases not matched to a gene. Germline CDR1 and CDR2: SNHLY and FYNNEI. CDR3 sequence reads: CASSEFGTGGARYGYTF. DNA of the CDR3: TGTGCCAGCAGTGAATTTGGGACAGGGGGCGCGCGCTATGGCTACACCTTC.

Only one count was recorded for this clone. V is TRBV6-6 and J is TRBJ1-5; 9 positions match TRBD1. Per the germline V gene, CDR1 is MNHNY and CDR2 is SVGAGI (reference sequence). The CDR3 runs to 15 residues. V was pared by 4 bases and J by 7 bases, with 8 bases of the junction left unmatched. CDR3 sequence reads: CASSSGTGRRQPQHF. CDR3 nucleotides: TGTGCCAGCAGTTCCGGGACAGGGAGGCGGCAGCCCCAGCATTTT.

This clone was seen a few times. J is TRBJ1-1 and V is TRBV7-3; D gene ambiguous. CDR3 length: 16 amino acids. Germline V gene sequence: CDR1 SGHTA, CDR2 FQGTGA. Trimming took 4 bases from V and 1 from J, leaving 16 bases between them. CDR3 loop: CASSSLGTLQNTEAFF. The DNA for the CDR3 is TGTGCCAGCAGCTCCCTAGGAACCCTACAGAACACTGAAGCTTTCTTT. Supplemented by reference TRBV7-3 and TRBJ1-1, the full variable domain reads GAGVSQTPSNKVTEKGKYVELRCDPISGHTALYWYRQSLGQGPEFLIYFQGTGAADDSGLPNDRFFAVRPEGSVSTLKIQRTERGDSAVYLCASSSLGTLQNTEAFFGQGTRLTVV.

The V gene is TRBV11-2, the J gene TRBJ2-1; TRBD2 matches at 7 bases. J lost 5 bases, V lost 4 bases, and 14 bases had no gene match. The CDR3 contains 17 residues. The germline V gene encodes CDR1 SGHAT and CDR2 FQNNGV. In DNA, the CDR3 is TGTGCCAGCAGCTACGTGCCGGGGCTAGCGGTGGACAATGAGCAGTTCTTC. This encodes CASSYVPGLAVDNEQFF.

The rearrangement links TRBV5-1 to TRBJ2-3, with 11 bases aligning to TRBD2. With V trimmed by 4 bases and J by 2 bases, 6 bases remained unmatched. The germline V gene encodes CDR1 SGHRS and CDR2 YFSETQ. This CDR3 comprises 16 residues. As DNA, the CDR3 is TGCGCCAGCAGCGTCGGGACTAGCGGAGACACAGATACGCAGTATTTT. This encodes CASSVGTSGDTDTQYF.

The chain links TRBV18 to TRBJ2-2, with D uncertain. CDR1 and CDR2 from the germline V gene are KGHSH and LQKENI. This CDR3 is 15 amino acids long. The germline V and J ends were trimmed by 1 base and 6 bases, with 12 bases remaining between them. CDR3 in DNA: TGTGCCAGCTCACCACGCCCCCCTGGGGCCGGGGAGCTGTTTTTT. Its protein product is CASSPRPPGAGELFF.

The genes are TRBV18 and TRBJ1-2, with 12 bases matching TRBD1. The CDR3 has 15 amino acids. The germline CDR1 and CDR2 sequences are KGHSH and LQKENI. The V segment lost 3 bases and the J segment 5 bases; nucleotides outside the gene matches: 4. CDR3 residues: CASSPGTGGYYGYTF. In DNA, the CDR3 is TGTGCCAGCTCACCCGGGACAGGGGGCTATTATGGCTACACCTTC.

The chain has TRBV7-6 and TRBJ2-1; no clear D. Germline values: CDR1 SGHVS, CDR2 FNYEAQ. The V end was cut by 6 bases, the J end by 4 bases, with 13 bases between. The CDR3 loop spans 14 amino acids. CDR3 in amino acids: CASSLTRPYNEQFF. For the CDR3, the DNA is TGTGCCAGCAGTCTGACCCGGCCTTACAATGAGCAGTTCTTC.

The chain links TRBV4-1 to TRBJ2-3; 9 bases are shared with TRBD2. Germline loops: CDR1 MGHRA, CDR2 YSYEKL. The CDR3 consists of 18 residues. V lost 4 bases and J lost 2; bases outside the gene matches: 13. The CDR3 DNA sequence: TGCGCCAGCAGCCGCTGGGCGGGAGGGCCAGGCTACACAGATACGCAGTATTTT. Residues: CASSRWAGGPGYTDTQYF.

The genes are TRBV5-8 and TRBJ2-1, with 13 bases identical to TRBD2. Germline V lookup: CDR1 SGHTS, CDR2 YDEGEE. Unmatched junction bases numbered 2, after V lost 2 bases and J lost 3 bases. The CDR3 is 16 amino acids. The CDR3 DNA reads TGTGCCAGCAGCTTCGGGACTAGCGGGAACTACAATGAGCAGTTCTTC. This translates into CASSFGTSGNYNEQFF.

The CDR3 spells CASSPAGAYTEAFF. In DNA form, the CDR3 reads TGTGCCAGCTCACCGGCGGGGGCGTACACTGAAGCTTTCTTT. The chain recombines TRBV18 with TRBJ1-1; D is possibly TRBD1 (6 bases). The CDR3 has 14 residues. The V and J ends lost 3 bases and 3 bases respectively, with 11 bases between them. CDR1 KGHSH and CDR2 LQKENI come from the germline V gene.

The gene calls are TRBV7-9 and TRBJ2-3, with a tentative D call TRBD1 (6 bases). Germline lookup yields CDR1 SEHNR and CDR2 FQNEAQ (reference sequence). This CDR3 is built from 14 residues. The ends were cut back, 6 bases at V and 4 bases at J, with 14 bases in the middle. In DNA, the CDR3 is TGTGCCAGCAGTCAACAGGGCAATGCAGATACGCAGTATTTT. Protein sequence: CASSQQGNADTQYF.

The CDR3 sequence: CASSLGQGPGQPQHF. In nucleotides, the CDR3 is TGTGCCAGCAGCTTAGGGCAGGGGCCTGGACAGCCCCAGCATTTT. This chain joins TRBV7-9 and TRBJ1-5, with D possibly being TRBD1 (6 bases). Germline-derived CDR1 and CDR2 are SEHNR and FQNEAQ (reference sequence). This CDR3 has 15 amino acids. The V end was cut by 1 base, the J end by 7 bases, with 14 bases between. Using reference TRBV7-9 and TRBJ1-5 for the parts outside the CDR3, the full variable domain is DTGVSQNPRHKITKRGQNVTFRCDPISEHNRLYWYRQTLGQGPEFLTYFQNEAQLEKSRLLSDRFSAERPKGSFSTLEIQRTEQGDSAMYLCASSLGQGPGQPQHFGDGTRLSIL.

The CDR3 bases are TGTGCCAGCAGCTTTTTACCTCCGAATCAGCCCCAGCATTTT. Its protein is CASSFLPPNQPQHF. This chain joins TRBV5-8 and TRBJ1-5, with D hard to call. Germline assignment: CDR1 SGHTS and CDR2 YDEGEE. Between the trimmed V and J ends, which lost 2 bases and 4 bases, there was a span of 10 bases. CDR3 length: 14 residues. Looking up the rest from reference TRBV5-8 and TRBJ1-5 gives the full variable domain: EAGVTQSPTHLIKTRGQQATLRCSPISGHTSVYWYQQALGLGLQFLLWYDEGEERNRGNFPPRFSGRQFPNYSSELNVNALELEDSALYLCASSFLPPNQPQHFGDGTRLSIL.

Note on this clone: The sample carries other DNA sequences with the same CDR3. The rearrangement links TRBV18 to TRBJ1-2, with D perhaps TRBD1 (5 bases). With 3 bases removed from V and 6 bases from J, the gap between germline ends came to 17 bases. CDR3 length: 15 amino acids. In germline, CDR1 is KGHSH, CDR2 LQKENI. The CDR3 nucleotides read TGTGCCAGCTCACCCTACTCCAGGGTAGGGGATGGCTACACCTTC. Translated: CASSPYSRVGDGYTF.

The rearrangement links TRBV9 to TRBJ1-1; no clear D gene. In germline, CDR1 is SGDLS, CDR2 YYNGEE. Trimming removed 3 bases from V and 1 base from J, with 13 bases in between. The CDR3 runs 15 residues. For the CDR3, the DNA is TGTGCCAGCAGCGGCGAACGGTCTCAGAACACTGAAGCTTTCTTT. Its translation: CASSGERSQNTEAFF.

The chain uses TRBV4-1 and TRBJ2-3; 7 bases align to TRBD1. This CDR3 is 14 amino acids long. Germline values: CDR1 MGHRA, CDR2 YSYEKL. Trimming took 1 base from V and 6 from J; bases not matched to a gene: 4. CDR3 region: CASSQGQGLDTQYF. CDR3 bases: TGCGCCAGCAGCCAAGGACAGGGCTTGGATACGCAGTATTTT.

V gene TRBV6-5 combines with J gene TRBJ1-2, with TRBD1 identical over 7 bases. This CDR3 has 14 residues. The V gene end was trimmed by 7 bases and the J gene end by 4 bases; junction bases not matched to a gene: 9. Germline values: CDR1 MNHEY, CDR2 SVGAGI. CDR3 bases: TGTGCCAGCACCCCAGGGGGAGGCCGCTATGGCTACACCTTC. This sequence encodes CASTPGGGRYGYTF.

The genes are TRBV10-3 and TRBJ2-1, with TRBD2 matching over 15 bases. The CDR3 consists of 18 residues. Trimming at V came to 4 bases and at J to 6 bases, leaving 10 bases not matched to a gene. From germline, CDR1 is ENHRY and CDR2 SYGVKD. CDR3 region: CAISGRGLAGGTLNEQFF. CDR3 DNA: TGTGCCATCAGTGGTAGGGGACTAGCGGGAGGAACCCTCAATGAGCAGTTCTTC.

The V gene is TRBV21-1, the J gene TRBJ1-5; the table calls TRBD1, which could not be checked here. TRBV21-1 is noted as a pseudogene. The CDR3 is 16 residues long. The DNA of the CDR3 is TGTGCCAGCTTAGGACAGGGACCCCTCTGCAATCAGCCCCAGCATTTT. It yields the protein CASLGQGPLCNQPQHF.

The table lists this clone with a count of one. This chain connects TRBV11-2 to TRBJ2-6, with no clear D. The CDR3 runs to 12 residues. The V end lost 4 bases, the J end lost 2 bases, and 0 bases lay between the germline ends. Per germline, CDR1 SGHAT and CDR2 FQNNGV. Here the CDR3 reads CASSSGANVLTF. The CDR3 DNA follows: TGTGCCAGCAGCTCTGGGGCCAACGTCCTGACTTTC.

This sequence joins TRBV5-1 and TRBJ2-5; D is undetermined. CDR1 is SGHRS, CDR2 YFSETQ, per germline. Trimming shortened V by 1 base and J by 2 bases, and 6 bases separated the two germline ends. The length of the CDR3 is 13 residues. CDR3 nucleotides: TGCGCCAGCAGCTTGCAACAGCAAGAGACCCAGTACTTC. Residues: CASSLQQQETQYF.